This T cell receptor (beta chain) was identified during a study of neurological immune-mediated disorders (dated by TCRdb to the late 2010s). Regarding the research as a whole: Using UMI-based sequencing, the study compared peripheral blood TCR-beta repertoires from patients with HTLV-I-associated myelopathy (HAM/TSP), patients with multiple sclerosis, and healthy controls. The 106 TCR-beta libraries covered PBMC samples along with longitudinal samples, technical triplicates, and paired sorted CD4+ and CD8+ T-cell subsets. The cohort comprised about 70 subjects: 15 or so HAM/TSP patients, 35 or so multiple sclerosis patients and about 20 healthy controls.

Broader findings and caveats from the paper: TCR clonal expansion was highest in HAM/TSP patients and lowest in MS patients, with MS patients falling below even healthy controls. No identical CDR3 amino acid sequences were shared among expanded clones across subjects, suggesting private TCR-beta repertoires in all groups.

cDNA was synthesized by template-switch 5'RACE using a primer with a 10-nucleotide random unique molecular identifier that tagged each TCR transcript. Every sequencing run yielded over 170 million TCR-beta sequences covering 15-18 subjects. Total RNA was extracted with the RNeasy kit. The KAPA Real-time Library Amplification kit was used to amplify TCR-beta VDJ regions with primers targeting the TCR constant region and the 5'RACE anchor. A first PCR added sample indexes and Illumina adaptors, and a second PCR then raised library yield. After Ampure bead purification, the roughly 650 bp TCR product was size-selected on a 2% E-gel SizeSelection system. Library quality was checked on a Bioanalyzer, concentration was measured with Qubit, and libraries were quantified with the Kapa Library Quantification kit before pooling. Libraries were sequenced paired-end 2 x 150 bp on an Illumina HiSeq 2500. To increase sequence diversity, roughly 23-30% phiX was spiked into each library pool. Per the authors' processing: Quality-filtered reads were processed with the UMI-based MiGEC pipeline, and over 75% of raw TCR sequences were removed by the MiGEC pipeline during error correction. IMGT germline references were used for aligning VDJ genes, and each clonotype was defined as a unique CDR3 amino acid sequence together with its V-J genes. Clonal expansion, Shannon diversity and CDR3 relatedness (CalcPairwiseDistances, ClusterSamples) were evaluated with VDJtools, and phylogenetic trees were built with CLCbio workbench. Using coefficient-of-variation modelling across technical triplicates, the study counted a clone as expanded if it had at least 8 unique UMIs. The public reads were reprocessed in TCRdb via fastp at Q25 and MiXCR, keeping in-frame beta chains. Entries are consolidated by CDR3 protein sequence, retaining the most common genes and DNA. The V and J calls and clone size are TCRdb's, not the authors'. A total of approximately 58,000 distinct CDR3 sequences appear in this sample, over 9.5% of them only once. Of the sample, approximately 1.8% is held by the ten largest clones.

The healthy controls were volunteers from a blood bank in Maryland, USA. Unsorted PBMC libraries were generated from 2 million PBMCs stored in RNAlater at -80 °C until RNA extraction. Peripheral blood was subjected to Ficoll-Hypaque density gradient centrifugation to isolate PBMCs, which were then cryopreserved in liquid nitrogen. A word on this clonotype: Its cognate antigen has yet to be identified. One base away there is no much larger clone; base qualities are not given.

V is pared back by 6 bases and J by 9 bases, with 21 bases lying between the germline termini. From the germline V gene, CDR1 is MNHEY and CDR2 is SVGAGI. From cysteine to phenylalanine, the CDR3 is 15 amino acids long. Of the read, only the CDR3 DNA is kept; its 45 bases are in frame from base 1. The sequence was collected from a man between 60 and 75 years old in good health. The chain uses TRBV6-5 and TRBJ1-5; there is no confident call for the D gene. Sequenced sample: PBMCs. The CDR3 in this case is CASSQRGIGARPQHF. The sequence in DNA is TGTGCCAGCAGCCAGAGAGGGATTGGCGCGCGGCCCCAGCATTTT.